One sample yielded the 23 T cell receptor beta chains listed below, sequenced in a study of blood T cell repertoires in COVID-19 (dated by TCRdb to about 2020). Receptor libraries were prepared by the immunoSEQ multiplex PCR assay. TCRdb took over this immuneACCESS table, retaining in-frame rearrangements with V and J assigned. Such tables are incomplete; in checked studies, under half of the missing clones stem from an unresolved V gene, and the remainder is unexplained. This sample gives about 150,000 clones in total; 80% to 90% of them show up just once. The top ten hold roughly 1.9% of the sample. Sequencing used peripheral blood. All receptors derive from an elderly woman with acute or convalescent COVID-19.

V and J are TRBV30 and TRBJ1-3; tentative D call: TRBD1 (6 bases). The germline CDR1 and CDR2 sequences are GTSNPN and SVGIG (reference sequence). This CDR3 has 13 amino acids. The V end was cut by 6 bases, the J end by 9 bases, with 18 bases between. This CDR3 reads CACSPGGPGTIYF. DNA of the CDR3: TGTGCCTGTTCCCCGGGGGGGCCTGGCACCATATATTTT.

DNA for the CDR3: TGTGCCAGCAGTTTTACGGTGGGCAGGTCGAAAGCTTTCTTT. This codes for CASSFTVGRSKAFF. V usage is TRBV28 and J usage is TRBJ1-1, with D unresolved. Germline V gene lookup returns CDR1 MDHEN and CDR2 SYDVKM. This CDR3 contains 14 residues. V lost 3 bases and J 9 bases, leaving 17 bases between the germline ends.

The chain employs TRBV7-9 and TRBJ2-5; TRBD2 aligns across 9 bases. The CDR3 runs to 15 residues. CDR1 is SEHNR, CDR2 FQNEAQ, per germline (reference sequence). The V and J ends lost 11 bases and 2 bases, in that order; junction bases with no gene match: 12. The CDR3 nucleotides are TGTGCCTCCGGCGTAGCGGGAGTGCCACAAGAGACCCAGTACTTC. Its protein is CASGVAGVPQETQYF.

The rearrangement uses TRBV19 and TRBJ1-2; D gene unclear. Trimming pared 0 bases from V and 5 bases from J, leaving 10 bases between. The CDR3 runs 14 residues. Germline V CDR1 and CDR2: LNHDA, SQIVND (reference sequence). This CDR3 reads CASSIDSVNYGYTF. CDR3 in DNA: TGTGCCAGTAGTATAGATTCGGTGAATTATGGCTACACCTTC.

V and J are TRBV7-2 and TRBJ2-3; TRBD2 aligns across 16 bases. Losses at the gene ends were 5 bases for V and 0 bases for J; bases not matched to a gene: 5. Germline V lookup: CDR1 SGHTA, CDR2 FQGNSA. CDR3 length: 18 residues. The CDR3 nucleotides read TGTGCCAGCAGCCTTGGGACTAGCGGGAGGGGTAGCACAGATACGCAGTATTTT. This encodes CASSLGTSGRGSTDTQYF.

The chain combines TRBV19 with TRBJ1-4; unclear D gene. CDR3 size: 15 residues. In germline, CDR1 is LNHDA, CDR2 SQIVND (reference sequence). V lost 6 bases and J lost 3, with 14 bases in between. In DNA form, the CDR3 reads TGTGCCAGTAGCTCCACTCAAAACGCTAATGAAAAACTGTTTTTT. The encoded protein is CASSSTQNANEKLFF.

The chain recombines TRBV12-3 or TRBV12-4 with TRBJ1-1, with D possibly matching TRBD1 (5 bases). This CDR3 has 11 residues. The V end was cut by 5 bases, the J end by 7 bases, with 8 bases between. The CDR3 reads CASSRGIEAFF. CDR3 bases: TGTGCCAGCAGTCGGGGGATTGAAGCTTTCTTT.

This sequence joins TRBV5-1 and TRBJ1-4; 9 positions match TRBD1. CDR1 is SGHRS, CDR2 YFSETQ, per germline. This CDR3 contains 15 residues. The V gene end was trimmed by 5 bases and the J gene end by 2 bases; junction bases not matched to a gene: 4. CDR3 sequence: CASSTGQGTNEKLFF. Written as DNA, the CDR3 is TGCGCCAGCAGTACTGGACAGGGGACTAATGAAAAACTGTTTTTT.

The gene calls are TRBV9 and TRBJ2-1; 8 bases are shared with TRBD2. Germline lookup yields CDR1 SGDLS and CDR2 YYNGEE. CDR3 size: 14 residues. With V trimmed by 6 bases and J by 9 bases, 11 bases remained unmatched. The CDR3 nucleotides are TGTGCCAGCACTACGGGTAGCGGGAACGGTGAGCAGTTCTTC. Its protein product is CASTTGSGNGEQFF.

CDR3: CASSLTVNQPQHF. The CDR3 DNA reads TGCGCCAGCAGCTTGACAGTCAATCAGCCCCAGCATTTT. V gene TRBV5-1 combines with J gene TRBJ1-5; D is ambiguous. V lost 1 base and J lost 3, with 5 bases in between. Germline V lookup: CDR1 SGHRS, CDR2 YFSETQ. The CDR3 is 13 residues long.

This clone appeared a few times. The rearrangement links TRBV5-6 to TRBJ1-6; 7 bases are a match to TRBD1. CDR1 is SGHDT and CDR2 is YYEEEE in the germline V gene. CDR3 length: 14 residues. The V and J ends lost 5 bases and 7 bases, in that order; junction bases with no gene match: 6. The CDR3 sequence: CASRRDRLNSPLHF. CDR3 sequence (DNA): TGTGCCAGCAGGCGGGACAGATTAAATTCACCCCTCCACTTT.

V is TRBV18 and J is TRBJ2-7; D uncertain. Germline values: CDR1 KGHSH, CDR2 LQKENI. The V end lost 3 bases, the J end lost 2 bases, and 8 bases lay between the germline ends. This CDR3 is 13 amino acids long. Here the CDR3 reads CASSPAEAYEQYF. CDR3 coding DNA: TGTGCCAGCTCACCGGCGGAAGCCTACGAGCAGTACTTC.

The gene calls are TRBV28 and TRBJ1-1; 7 bases fit TRBD1. The ends lost 8 bases at V and 4 bases at J; junction bases unmatched: 7. The germline gives CDR1 MDHEN, CDR2 SYDVKM. CDR3 length: 13 residues. The CDR3 DNA reads as TGTGCCAGCGGAGCGAACAGGGGCACTGAAGCTTTCTTT. This translates into CASGANRGTEAFF.

This clone was seen only a few times. This rearrangement joins TRBV2 to TRBJ2-7; 7 positions match TRBD1. After removal of 2 bases from V and 3 bases from J, the junction contained 10 bases not matched to a gene. This CDR3 is built from 16 residues. Germline values: CDR1 SNHLY, CDR2 FYNNEI. DNA for the CDR3: TGTGCCAGCAGTGAACAGTTAGGACAGGCCATCTACGAGCAGTACTTC. It encodes CASSEQLGQAIYEQYF. The full variable domain, rest sourced from reference TRBV2 and TRBJ2-7, is EPEVTQTPSHQVTQMGQEVILRCVPISNHLYFYWYRQILGQKVEFLVSFYNNEISEKSEIFDDQFSVERPDGSNFTLKIRSTKLEDSAMYFCASSEQLGQAIYEQYFGPGTRLTVT.

The chain has TRBV19 and TRBJ1-6, with D possibly being TRBD1 (5 bases). CDR3 length: 13 amino acids. The V gene lost 1 base and the J gene lost 13 bases, with 11 bases spanning the gap. From germline, CDR1 is LNHDA and CDR2 SQIVND (reference sequence). In DNA form, the CDR3 reads TGTGCCAGTAGTATAGTACAGGAGTATCCCCTCCACTTT. Its translation: CASSIVQEYPLHF.

In regard to this clone: One end of the junction fails to match germline, which may point to a read error. V usage is TRBV10-1 and J usage is TRBJ1-6; 8 bases line up with TRBD1. CDR1 is WNHNN, CDR2 SYGVQD, per germline (reference sequence). This CDR3 region has 17 residues. The CDR3 sequence: CARSGLRGREGDSPLHF. In DNA, the CDR3 is TGCGCCCGCAGTGGCCTCAGGGGGCGAGAAGGTGATTCACCCCTCCACTTT.

The chain employs TRBV25-1 and TRBJ1-2; unclear D gene. This CDR3 spans 15 amino acids. V was clipped by 2 bases and J by 7 bases, with 17 bases between them. Germline assignment: CDR1 MGHDK and CDR2 SYGVNS. CDR3 region: CASSEPKAALGGYTF. CDR3 bases: TGTGCCAGCAGTGAACCCAAGGCGGCCCTCGGTGGCTACACCTTC.

The V and J genes are TRBV4-1 and TRBJ2-4; maybe TRBD2 (5 bases). This CDR3 comprises 16 residues. The germline CDR1 and CDR2 sequences are MGHRA and YSYEKL. V was pared by 4 bases and J by 0 bases, with 13 bases between. In nucleotides, the CDR3 is TGCGCCAGCAGCCTACAAACTAGTCTAGCCAAAAACATTCAGTACTTC. It is translated as CASSLQTSLAKNIQYF.

The chain has TRBV24-1 and TRBJ2-2, with 7 bases matching TRBD2. CDR3 length: 13 residues. V was clipped by 7 bases and J by 6 bases; unmatched bases: 4. The germline V gene has CDR1 KGHDR and CDR2 SFDVKD. The CDR3 DNA follows: TGTGCCACCAGGGCAGGGAGGGCCGGGGAGCTGTTTTTT. This sequence encodes CATRAGRAGELFF.

The chain recombines TRBV6-2 or TRBV6-3 with TRBJ2-7, with TRBD1 matching 7 bases. Germline CDR1 MNHEY, CDR2 SVGEGT. The ends lost 2 bases at V and 5 bases at J; junction bases unmatched: 12. This CDR3 is 16 amino acids long. CDR3 in DNA: TGTGCCAGCAGTTACCCGTCCGAGGGGGCCAATCACGAGCAGTACTTC. The encoded protein is CASSYPSEGANHEQYF.

This chain connects TRBV19 to TRBJ1-5; D ambiguous. V was cut by 2 bases and J by 2 bases, with 4 bases left in between. From germline, CDR1 is LNHDA and CDR2 SQIVND (reference sequence). CDR3 length equals 13 residues. For the CDR3, the DNA is TGTGCCAGTAGTATAAGCCGCAATCAGCCCCAGCATTTT. This codes for CASSISRNQPQHF.

This rearrangement joins TRBV5-8 to TRBJ1-4, with 7 bases that match TRBD1. Germline CDR1 SGHTS, CDR2 YDEGEE. The V segment lost 1 base and the J segment 10 bases; nucleotides outside the gene matches: 10. The CDR3 is 15 residues long. The CDR3 coding sequence is TGTGCCAGCAGCTTGCTGCGGCAGGGGGTTGGAAAACTGTTTTTT. This sequence encodes CASSLLRQGVGKLFF.

This sequence joins TRBV7-2 and TRBJ2-6, with 7 bases identical to TRBD1. CDR1 and CDR2 from the germline V gene are SGHTA and FQGNSA. The junction had 7 bases not matched to a gene; V was cut back by 4 bases and J by 4 bases. The CDR3 runs 16 residues. The CDR3 protein is CASSSKQGNGANVLTF. CDR3 in DNA: TGTGCCAGCAGCTCCAAACAGGGGAACGGGGCCAACGTCCTGACTTTC. Full variable domain (rest looked up from reference TRBV7-2 and TRBJ2-6): GAGVSQSPSNKVTEKGKDVELRCDPISGHTALYWYRQSLGQGLEFLIYFQGNSAPDKSGLPSDRFSAERTGGSVSTLTIQRTQQEDSAVYLCASSSKQGNGANVLTFGAGSRLTVL.